Shown below are 5 T cell receptor beta chains from a single sample sequenced in a study of blood T cell repertoires in COVID-19. TCRdb's copy holds only in-frame clones and misses some; the assay was immunoSEQ multiplex PCR. The table lists under 300,000 clones, around 87% of them singletons. Material: peripheral blood. The receptors stem from a woman between 70 and 85 years old with active or convalescent COVID-19.

This chain links TRBV10-3 with TRBJ1-2, with D uncertain. CDR1 is ENHRY, CDR2 SYGVKD, per germline. V dropped 6 bases and J dropped 8 bases, with 16 bases sitting between them. This CDR3 comprises 13 residues. The CDR3 nucleotides read TGTGCCATCAGGCTCGAGCCGTCCTCGGGCTACACCTTC. Amino acid sequence: CAIRLEPSSGYTF.

The chain joins TRBV6-6 to TRBJ2-5; the D gene is possibly TRBD1 (5 bases). The CDR3 has 13 amino acids. In germline, CDR1 is MNHNY, CDR2 SVGAGI (reference sequence). Trimming pared 4 bases from V and 5 bases from J, leaving 11 bases between. CDR3 in DNA: TGTGCCAGCAGTTCAGGGCTGGGGGAGACCCAGTACTTC. Translating gives CASSSGLGETQYF.

The rearrangement links TRBV6-1 to TRBJ1-4; D uncertain. V gave up 4 bases and J gave up 4 bases, with 19 bases separating them. The germline gives CDR1 MNHNS, CDR2 SASEGT. The CDR3 covers 17 residues. The CDR3 DNA reads as TGTGCCAGCAGTGTGGGGTTCACCTCGGCGGGTAATGAAAAACTGTTTTTT. It yields the protein CASSVGFTSAGNEKLFF.

The chain combines TRBV4-3 with TRBJ1-2; 9 positions agree with TRBD1. CDR1 and CDR2 from the germline V gene are LGHNA and YSLEER. The V and J ends lost 4 bases and 4 bases, in that order; junction bases with no gene match: 7. CDR3 length: 15 amino acids. The CDR3 DNA is TGCGCCAGCAGCCCGAGCTACAGGGGGCTCTATGGCTACACCTTC. It codes for CASSPSYRGLYGYTF.

This chain connects TRBV9 to TRBJ1-1; D remains ambiguous. CDR1 SGDLS and CDR2 YYNGEE come from the germline V gene. The CDR3 length is 13 residues. The V gene lost 0 bases and the J gene lost 1 base, with 4 bases spanning the gap. CDR3 bases: TGTGCCAGCAGCGTAGTCCAGAACACTGAAGCTTTCTTT. Translation: CASSVVQNTEAFF.